The 7 T cell receptor beta chains reported below all come from one sample, sequenced in a study of PD-1 blockade in classical Hodgkin lymphoma. Each of the patients experienced relapse following autologous stem cell transplantation, and their brentuximab vedotin exposure differed. The assay was immunoSEQ multiplex PCR, and TCRdb's table has in-frame clones only and misses some. The sample gives 80,000 to 100,000 clones, roughly 80% of which show up once; approximately 15% is in the top ten. The starting material was peripheral blood mononuclear cells (PBMCs), obtained before the second cycle of nivolumab. Every receptor here comes from a human donor with classical Hodgkin lymphoma.

The rearrangement links TRBV11-3 to TRBJ1-1; D remains ambiguous. Germline V gene sequence: CDR1 SGHNT, CDR2 YENEEA. Deletions cut 1 base from V and 6 bases from J, with 9 bases between. The length of the CDR3 is 13 residues. Here the CDR3 reads CASSLGTTSEAFF. Written as DNA, the CDR3 is TGTGCCAGCAGCTTAGGGACCACGTCTGAAGCTTTCTTT.

This clone was counted a few times. The V gene is TRBV28, the J gene TRBJ2-1; D is ambiguous. The CDR3 is made up of 11 amino acids. Trimming took 3 bases from V and 7 from J, leaving 4 bases between them. Germline assignment: CDR1 MDHEN and CDR2 SYDVKM. CDR3 in amino acids: CASSFLNEQFF. CDR3 coding DNA: TGTGCCAGCAGTTTCCTTAATGAGCAGTTCTTC. The entire variable domain, with the rest obtained from reference TRBV28 and TRBJ2-1, is as follows: DVKVTQSSRYLVKRTGEKVFLECVQDMDHENMFWYRQDPGLGLRLIYFSYDVKMKEKGDIPEGYSVSREKKERFSLILESASTNQTSMYLCASSFLNEQFFGPGTRLTVL.

This chain connects TRBV4-2 to TRBJ2-5; TRBD1 aligns across 7 bases. The CDR3 contains 14 residues. V lost 2 bases and J lost 3; bases outside the gene matches: 3. Germline CDR1 LGHNA, CDR2 YNFKEQ. CDR3 sequence: CASSQLTGKETQYF. CDR3 nucleotide sequence: TGTGCCAGCAGCCAATTGACAGGGAAAGAGACCCAGTACTTC.

The rearrangement joins TRBV2 to TRBJ2-5; D is uncertain. With 6 bases removed from V and 4 bases from J, the gap between germline ends came to 6 bases. The CDR3 has 11 amino acids. The germline V gene has CDR1 SNHLY and CDR2 FYNNEI. In nucleotides, the CDR3 is TGTGCCAGCAGAGGACGAGAGACCCAGTACTTC. This encodes CASRGRETQYF.

DNA for the CDR3: TGTGCCAGCAGCCCCCGGAGTAAACGAGAAAACACCATATATTTT. Translating gives CASSPRSKRENTIYF. The chain combines TRBV7-9 with TRBJ1-3; D gene unclear. CDR1 SEHNR and CDR2 FQNEAQ come from the germline V gene (reference sequence). The CDR3 covers 15 residues. V dropped 5 bases and J dropped 6 bases, with 17 bases sitting between them.

The chain joins TRBV5-5 to TRBJ2-3; D might be TRBD1 (7 bases). The ends were cut back, 4 bases at V and 5 bases at J, with 14 bases in the middle. The CDR3 has 14 residues. CDR1 is SGHKS, CDR2 YYEKEE, per germline (reference sequence). CDR3 protein: CASSPRGRGDTQYF. CDR3 in DNA: TGTGCCAGCAGCCCGAGGGGGCGGGGAGATACGCAGTATTTT. Filled out from reference TRBV5-5 and TRBJ2-3, the complete variable domain reads DAGVTQSPTHLIKTRGQQVTLRCSPISGHKSVSWYQQVLGQGPQFIFQYYEKEERGRGNFPDRFSARQFPNYSSELNVNALLLGDSALYLCASSPRGRGDTQYFGPGTRLTVL.

The chain recombines TRBV7-9 with TRBJ2-1, with D possibly TRBD2 on 6 matching bases. The V and J ends lost 5 bases and 5 bases respectively, with 16 bases between them. The V gene's germline CDR1 is SEHNR and CDR2 FQNEAQ (reference sequence). The CDR3 loop spans 15 amino acids. For the CDR3, the DNA is TGTGCCAGCAGCCCAAACCGGGACTTCCACAATGAGCAGTTCTTC. The encoded protein is CASSPNRDFHNEQFF.